This TCR beta chain was recovered during a study of blood T cell repertoires in COVID-19 (dated by TCRdb to between 2020 and 2021). Some background on the complete study: Collaborator samples came from the United States, Italy and Spain and covered acute and convalescent phases of COVID-19. The prospective study material was composed of cDNA or gDNA derived from T cells, B-cell-depleted T cells, or PBMCs. Deeply sampled blood TCRbeta repertoires from subjects exposed to, actively infected with, or recovered from COVID-19 were included in the dataset. The repertoires were released in a freely available public database intended as a resource for research on the immune response to SARS-CoV-2. The samples were drawn from two sources: the first 160 participants of the ongoing ImmuneRACE study, and fewer than 1,500 subjects contributed by 6 global collaborators. Sample metadata almost always included a de-identified subject ID, COVID-19 status, age in years and sex. HLA class I and class II types, where available, came from metadata supplied by the sample provider rather than from assay-based typing.

Concerning this clone: What this receptor recognizes is not known. The sample holds no much larger clone one base away, and base qualities are not on file.

The collaborating institutions used their own protocols to collect whole blood in K2EDTA tubes. For TCRbeta analysis, collaborator samples were shipped as frozen whole blood, as isolated PBMCs, or as DNA extracted from either sample type. The immunoSEQ Assay, a bias-controlled multiplex PCR, was used to amplify TCRbeta CDR3 regions from genomic DNA. As for how the authors treated the data: The number of nucleated cells in each sample was estimated from the amplification of reference gene primers within the assay. To quantify the absolute abundance of each unique TCRbeta CDR3 rearrangement, sequence reads were collapsed and filtered. For each sample, productive Simpson clonality was calculated as the square root of Simpson's diversity index over productive rearrangements. Drawn from immuneACCESS, this table holds only the in-frame rearrangements with V and J called that TCRdb kept. Clones are partly lost; checked studies trace under half to an unresolved V gene and leave the rest unexplained. The V and J calls and clone size are taken from that table; D and trimming were inferred from the DNA. Present in this sample are some 78,000 clones, less than 90% of which were seen just once. The top ten clonotypes cover about 5% of the sample.

What the research found in general, with its limitations: The quantity of clinical and demographic metadata differed by source and by participant and was supplied without curation.

The CDR3 measures 13 amino acids from cysteine to phenylalanine. The entry retains the CDR3 DNA only, 39 bases that are in frame from base 1. The V and J ends are trimmed by 2 bases and 7 bases, leaving 11 bases between them. CDR1 and CDR2 are read off the germline V gene (reference sequence) as MNHEY and SMNVEV. This TCR came from a man between 60 and 75 years old with active or convalescent COVID-19. The chain uses TRBV27 and TRBJ1-2; D gene: possibly TRBD1, on 6 matching bases. Material: peripheral blood. CDR3 reads: CASSLQGMGGYTF. The DNA is as follows: TGTGCCAGCAGTTTACAGGGGATGGGTGGCTACACCTTC.